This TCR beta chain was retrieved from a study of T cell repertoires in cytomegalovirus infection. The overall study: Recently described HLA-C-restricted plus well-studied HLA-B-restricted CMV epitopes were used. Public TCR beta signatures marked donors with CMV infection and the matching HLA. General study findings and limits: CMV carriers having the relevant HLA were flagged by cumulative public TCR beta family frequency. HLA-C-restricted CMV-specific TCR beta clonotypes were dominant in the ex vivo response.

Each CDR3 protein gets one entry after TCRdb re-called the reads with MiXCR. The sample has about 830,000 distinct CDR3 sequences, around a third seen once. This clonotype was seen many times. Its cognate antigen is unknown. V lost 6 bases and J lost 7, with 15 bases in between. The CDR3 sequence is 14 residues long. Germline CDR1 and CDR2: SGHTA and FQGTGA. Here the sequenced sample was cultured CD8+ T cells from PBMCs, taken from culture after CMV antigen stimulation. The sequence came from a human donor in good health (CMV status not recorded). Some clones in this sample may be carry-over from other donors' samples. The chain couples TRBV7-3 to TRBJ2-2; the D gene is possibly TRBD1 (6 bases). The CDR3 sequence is CASRNTGLNGELFF. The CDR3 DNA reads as TGTGCCAGCAGGAACACAGGGTTGAACGGGGAGCTGTTTTTT. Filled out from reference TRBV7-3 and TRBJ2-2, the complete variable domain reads GAGVSQTPSNKVTEKGKYVELRCDPISGHTALYWYRQSLGQGPEFLIYFQGTGAADDSGLPNDRFFAVRPEGSVSTLKIQRTERGDSAVYLCASRNTGLNGELFFGEGSRLTVL.